Below are 20 T cell receptor beta chains sequenced from a single sample in a study of identical twins. TCRdb used MiXCR to reprocess the 5' RACE reads, holding one entry per CDR3 protein. Of about 450,000 distinct CDR3 sequences in the sample, under 20% were seen once. The sample taken for sequencing was naive T cells sorted from blood. The origin of the receptors is a man aged 50-60 years in good health.

Many counts were recorded for this clonotype. The genes are TRBV5-1 and TRBJ1-2; D gene uncertain. Germline-derived CDR1 and CDR2 are SGHRS and YFSETQ. This CDR3 is built from 15 residues. Trimming shortened V by 0 bases and J by 0 bases, and 9 bases separated the two germline ends. This CDR3 reads CASSLEGQANYGYTF. CDR3 nucleotide sequence: TGCGCCAGCAGCTTGGAGGGCCAAGCTAACTATGGCTACACCTTC.

This clonotype showed up just a few times. V gene TRBV10-3 combines with J gene TRBJ2-1; D is perhaps TRBD1 (6 bases). Germline values: CDR1 ENHRY, CDR2 SYGVKD. V was trimmed by 2 bases and J by 4 bases, leaving 12 bases between them. This CDR3 is built from 15 residues. CDR3: CAISEMTGGYNEQFF. For the CDR3, the DNA is TGTGCCATCAGTGAGATGACAGGCGGGTACAATGAGCAGTTCTTC.

This clonotype was counted at least ten times. The rearrangement uses TRBV5-1 and TRBJ2-7, with D unclear. With 0 bases removed from V and 1 base from J, the gap between germline ends came to 8 bases. Per the germline V gene, CDR1 is SGHRS and CDR2 is YFSETQ. The CDR3 spans 14 residues. The CDR3 here is CASSLGSQSYEQYF. The CDR3 coding sequence is TGCGCCAGCAGCTTGGGGAGTCAGTCCTACGAGCAGTACTTC.

The chain links TRBV6-5 to TRBJ2-7; TRBD2 might be the D (6 bases). In germline, CDR1 is MNHEY, CDR2 SVGAGI. V lost 0 bases and J 3 bases, leaving 12 bases between the germline ends. The CDR3 contains 15 residues. CDR3 in amino acids: CASSYSGGALYEQYF. For the CDR3, the DNA is TGTGCCAGCAGTTACTCGGGGGGAGCGCTCTACGAGCAGTACTTC.

Ten or more counts support this clonotype. The chain carries TRBV7-9 and TRBJ2-1; D is perhaps TRBD2 (6 bases). V lost 5 bases and J 1 base, leaving 15 bases between the germline ends. CDR1 and CDR2 from the germline V gene are SEHNR and FQNEAQ (reference sequence). The CDR3 has 16 amino acids. The CDR3 loop reads CASSAVGAGSYNEQFF. The DNA of the CDR3 is TGTGCCAGCAGCGCAGTTGGGGCGGGATCCTACAATGAGCAGTTCTTC. The whole variable domain, filled in from reference TRBV7-9 and TRBJ2-1, reads DTGVSQNPRHKITKRGQNVTFRCDPISEHNRLYWYRQTLGQGPEFLTYFQNEAQLEKSRLLSDRFSAERPKGSFSTLEIQRTEQGDSAMYLCASSAVGAGSYNEQFFGPGTRLTVL.

This clonotype came up many times. The gene calls are TRBV6-1 and TRBJ2-7; either TRBD1 or TRBD2 may supply D (5 bases each). The germline V gene encodes CDR1 MNHNS and CDR2 SASEGT. The CDR3 runs 15 residues. The germline V and J ends were trimmed by 6 bases and 4 bases, with 19 bases remaining between them. Here the CDR3 DNA reads TGTGCCAGCAGCGGCCCGGGACGGTCTTCATACGAGCAGTACTTC. It encodes CASSGPGRSSYEQYF.

The V gene is TRBV7-8, the J gene TRBJ1-1; D may be TRBD1 (6 bases). V was trimmed by 5 bases and J by 7 bases, leaving 26 bases between them. Germline V CDR1 and CDR2: SGHVS, FQNEAQ. The CDR3 spans 17 residues. CDR3 nucleotides: TGTGCCAGCAGCCGAGGCCCACTAACGCTCTCAGGGGATGAAGCTTTCTTT. Translation gives CASSRGPLTLSGDEAFF.

Many counts were recorded for this clonotype. This sequence joins TRBV4-1 and TRBJ2-2; perhaps TRBD1 as D (5 bases). This CDR3 contains 15 residues. V was shortened by 1 base and J by 6 bases, with 12 bases between the two germline ends. The germline gives CDR1 MGHRA, CDR2 YSYEKL. The CDR3 nucleotides are TGCGCCAGCAGCCAAGGGCTAGGGGTTGCCGGGGAGCTGTTTTTT. Translation gives CASSQGLGVAGELFF.

V gene TRBV6-1 combines with J gene TRBJ2-4, with TRBD1 matching 8 bases. The germline CDR1 and CDR2 sequences are MNHNS and SASEGT. The length of the CDR3 is 16 residues. V shed 3 bases, J shed 0 bases, and the junction held 4 bases outside the gene matches. The CDR3 nucleotides read TGTGCCAGCAGTGACAGGGGGCGAAGAGCCAAAAACATTCAGTACTTC. It codes for CASSDRGRRAKNIQYF.

V is TRBV5-1 and J is TRBJ2-3; 9 positions match TRBD2. Germline loops: CDR1 SGHRS, CDR2 YFSETQ. The CDR3 consists of 16 residues. V gave up 0 bases and J gave up 3 bases; unmatched junction bases: 5. The CDR3 protein is CASSLVYSGSTDTQYF. The CDR3 DNA is TGCGCCAGCAGCTTGGTTTATAGCGGGAGTACAGATACGCAGTATTTT.

The rearrangement links TRBV3-1 to TRBJ2-3; D may be TRBD1 or TRBD2 (5 bases each). Trimming shortened V by 7 bases and J by 4 bases, and 15 bases separated the two germline ends. CDR1 and CDR2 (germline): LGHDT, YNNKEL (reference sequence). The length of the CDR3 is 14 residues. The CDR3 spells CASTYGDPPDTQYF. DNA of the CDR3: TGTGCCAGCACCTACGGGGACCCTCCAGATACGCAGTATTTT.

The chain recombines TRBV6-1 with TRBJ1-6; D is possibly TRBD1 (5 bases). The CDR3 has 15 residues. The germline V and J ends were trimmed by 3 bases and 3 bases, with 9 bases remaining between them. Germline V CDR1 and CDR2: MNHNS, SASEGT. DNA of the CDR3: TGTGCCAGCAGTGACCGACAGCTCTATAATTCACCCCTCCACTTT. This sequence encodes CASSDRQLYNSPLHF.

This chain connects TRBV20-1 to TRBJ1-1, with D perhaps matching TRBD1 (5 bases). CDR3 length: 15 residues. Germline CDR1 reads DFQATT; CDR2 reads SNEGSKA (reference sequence). Trimming pared 5 bases from V and 1 base from J, leaving 17 bases between. In nucleotides, the CDR3 is TGCAGTGCTCCCAGGTCGGGACTGTGGAACACTGAAGCTTTCTTT. Amino acid sequence: CSAPRSGLWNTEAFF.

The gene calls are TRBV6-2 or TRBV6-3 and TRBJ2-2, with D perhaps TRBD1 or TRBD2 (6 bases each). This CDR3 is built from 15 residues. Germline CDR1 is MNHEY and CDR2 is SVGEGT. V was clipped by 7 bases and J by 4 bases, with 16 bases between them. CDR3 sequence: CASTKGGAGTGELFF. The CDR3 DNA is TGTGCCAGCACCAAGGGGGGCGCCGGCACCGGGGAGCTGTTTTTT.

The chain joins TRBV20-1 to TRBJ2-3, with 7 bases that match TRBD2. Looked up from germline, CDR1 is DFQATT and CDR2 is SNEGSKA (reference sequence). This CDR3 has 17 amino acids. V was clipped by 0 bases and J by 3 bases; unmatched bases: 12. In DNA, the CDR3 is TGCAGTGCTAGAGATATGGGTGCGGGAGCGGCGACAGATACGCAGTATTTT. Protein: CSARDMGAGAATDTQYF.

This clonotype was seen more than once but under ten times. The chain recombines TRBV5-1 with TRBJ1-4; the D gene is possibly TRBD1 (6 bases). CDR1 and CDR2 from the germline V gene are SGHRS and YFSETQ. CDR3 length equals 14 residues. V was trimmed by 0 bases and J by 3 bases, leaving 6 bases between them. The CDR3 coding sequence is TGCGCCAGCAGCTTGGGGACAGCTAATGAAAAACTGTTTTTT. Protein product: CASSLGTANEKLFF.

A few counts support this clonotype. The V gene is TRBV20-1, the J gene TRBJ1-5, with unresolved D. Germline V lookup: CDR1 DFQATT, CDR2 SNEGSKA (reference sequence). V was trimmed by 0 bases and J by 6 bases, leaving 12 bases between them. The CDR3 sequence is 14 residues long. This CDR3 is CSARESGARQPQHF. The CDR3 DNA sequence: TGCAGTGCTAGAGAGTCTGGAGCTCGTCAGCCCCAGCATTTT.

This chain joins TRBV5-4 and TRBJ2-3; D ambiguous. V gave up 1 base and J gave up 3 bases, with 9 bases separating them. This CDR3 is built from 14 residues. CDR1 and CDR2 (germline): SGHNT, YYREEE (reference sequence). CDR3 sequence reads: CASSLRQQTDTQYF. The CDR3, as DNA: TGTGCCAGCAGCTTGAGGCAGCAGACAGATACGCAGTATTTT.

Regarding this clonotype: The junction shows a germline mismatch at one end, possibly a read error. The V and J genes are TRBV12-3 or TRBV12-4 and TRBJ1-1; D is undetermined. CDR3 length: 13 amino acids. DNA of the CDR3: TGTGCCAGCAGTTTGGGAATGAACACTAAAGCTTTCTTT. Residues: CASSLGMNTKAFF.

This clonotype was seen just once. V usage is TRBV2 and J usage is TRBJ2-5; perhaps TRBD2 as D (6 bases). The V end lost 6 bases, the J end lost 2 bases, and 16 bases lay between the germline ends. The V gene's germline CDR1 is SNHLY and CDR2 FYNNEI. The CDR3 totals 15 residues. CDR3 residues: CASRVTQAGQETQYF. CDR3 DNA sequence: TGTGCCAGCAGGGTAACGCAAGCGGGTCAAGAGACCCAGTACTTC.